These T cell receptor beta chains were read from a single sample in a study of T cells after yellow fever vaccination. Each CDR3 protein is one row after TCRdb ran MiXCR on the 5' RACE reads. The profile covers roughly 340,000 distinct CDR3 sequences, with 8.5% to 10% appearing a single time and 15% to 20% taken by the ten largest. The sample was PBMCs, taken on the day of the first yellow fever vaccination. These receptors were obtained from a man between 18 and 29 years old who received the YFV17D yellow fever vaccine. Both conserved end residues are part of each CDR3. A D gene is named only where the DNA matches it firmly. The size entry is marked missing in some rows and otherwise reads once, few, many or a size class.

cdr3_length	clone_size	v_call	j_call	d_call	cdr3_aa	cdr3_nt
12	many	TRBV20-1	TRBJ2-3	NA	CSAIPSTDTQYF	TGCAGTGCCATTCCTAGCACAGATACGCAGTATTTT
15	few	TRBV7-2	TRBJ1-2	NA	CASSFNLGTPYGYTF	TGTGCCAGCAGCTTCAACCTCGGGACACCCTATGGCTACACCTTC
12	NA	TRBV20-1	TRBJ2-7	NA	CSAGTEPYEQYF	TGCAGTGCCGGGACCGAGCCCTACGAGCAGTACTTC
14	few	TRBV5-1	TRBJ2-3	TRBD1	CASRATGAWDTQYF	TGCGCCAGCAGAGCGACAGGGGCTTGGGATACGCAGTATTTT
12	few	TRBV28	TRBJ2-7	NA	CASSTSLDEQYF	TGTGCCAGCAGTACTTCATTGGACGAGCAGTACTTC
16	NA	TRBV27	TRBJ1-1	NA	CASSLSLGVRRAEAFF	TGTGCCAGCAGTTTATCGCTTGGTGTTCGTCGGGCTGAAGCTTTCTTT
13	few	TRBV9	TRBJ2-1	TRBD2	CASGDYGVNEQFF	TGTGCCAGCGGGGACTACGGTGTCAATGAGCAGTTCTTC
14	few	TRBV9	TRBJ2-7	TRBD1	CASSQGQGIYEQYF	TGTGCCAGCAGCCAGGGACAGGGCATCTACGAGCAGTACTTC
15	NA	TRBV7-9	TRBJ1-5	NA	CASSLAVGDDQPQHF	TGTGCCAGCAGCTTAGCGGTAGGGGACGATCAGCCCCAGCATTTT
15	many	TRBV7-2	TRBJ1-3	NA	CASSLDAGIGNTIYF	TGTGCCAGCAGCTTAGACGCGGGGATTGGAAACACCATATATTTT
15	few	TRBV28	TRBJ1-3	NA	CASNGTTREGNTIYF	TGTGCCAGCAATGGGACTACCCGTGAGGGAAACACCATATATTTT
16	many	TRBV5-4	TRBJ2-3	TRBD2	CASSLVPSGSMNTQYF	TGTGCCAGCAGCTTGGTTCCTAGCGGCAGCATGAATACGCAGTATTTT